A selection of T cell receptor beta chains follows, all from one sample in a study of T-cell reconstitution after alpha-beta-depleted transplantation in children. TCRdb ran MiXCR on the PCR reads and lists one entry per CDR3 protein. Here the sample spans hundreds of thousands of distinct CDR3 sequences, roughly 13% being singletons. The source material was PBMCs, mostly from graft donor cells, sampled 360 days after TCRalphabeta/CD19-depleted stem cell transplant. These receptors were obtained from a male patient between 5 and 17 years old who had a stem cell transplant for acute myeloid leukemia, so the T cells may come from the graft donor. Each CDR3 is given with its conserved first and last residue. The D gene is left open where the match is weak. Clone size is not always given. Where it is, it says once, few, many or a class for expanded clones.

size | J | D | V | DNA | CDR3
few | TRBJ2-2 | TRBD2 | TRBV20-1 | TGCAGTTCTCTAGCGGGAGTCAACGGGGAGCTGTTTTTT | CSSLAGVNGELFF
. | TRBJ2-7 | . | TRBV7-8 | TGTGCCAGCAACGCCGCAGCGGGCGGTTTTCTCTACGAGCAGTACTTC | CASNAAAGGFLYEQYF
. | TRBJ2-7 | . | TRBV6-5 | TGTGCCAGCAGTTCCTCCGGGACTTACTACGAGCAGTACTTC | CASSSSGTYYEQYF
. | TRBJ2-1 | . | TRBV7-2 | TGTGCCAGCAGCGGCGACTTTGGTGGGAGGGGGCGGGATGAGCAGTTCTTC | CASSGDFGGRGRDEQFF
many | TRBJ2-1 | . | TRBV25-1 | TGTGCCAGCCTCCGGGGCGGTGAGCAGTTCTTC | CASLRGGEQFF
. | TRBJ2-7 | . | TRBV19 | TGTGCCAGTAGTCCCCCTTGGATCCCCTACGAGCAGTACTTC | CASSPPWIPYEQYF
many | TRBJ2-6 | . | TRBV5-1 | TGTGCCAGCAGTTCAGCTGGGGCCAACGTCCTGACTTTC | CASSSAGANVLTF
. | TRBJ2-6 | . | TRBV4-3 | TGCGCCAGCAGCCAAAATCTCCCAAGGGACTCCCAAGGTGGGGCCAACGTCCTGACTTTC | CASSQNLPRDSQGGANVLTF
. | TRBJ2-5 | TRBD2 | TRBV5-1 | TGCGCCAGCAGCCGGGGACTAGCGGGAGGAAGGCAGGAGACCCAGTACTTC | CASSRGLAGGRQETQYF
. | TRBJ2-7 | . | TRBV4-3 | TGCGCCAGCAGCCAAGTAGCGGACTCCTACGAGCAGTACTTC | CASSQVADSYEQYF
. | TRBJ1-3 | . | TRBV6-5 | TGTGCCAGCAGTTACTTATCCCCCGGCCGCTCTGGAAACACCATATATTTT | CASSYLSPGRSGNTIYF
many | TRBJ2-1 | TRBD2 | TRBV20-1 | TGCAGTGCTCTAGGGACTAGCGGGAACCAGTTCTTC | CSALGTSGNQFF
few | TRBJ2-7 | TRBD1 | TRBV7-2 | TGTGCCAGCAGCTTTGGACAGGGGGTTGGCGAGCAGTACTTC | CASSFGQGVGEQYF
. | TRBJ2-7 | . | TRBV4-3 | TGCGCCAGCAGCATCAGGAGCTCCGGCTACGAGCAGTACTTC | CASSIRSSGYEQYF
few | TRBJ2-2 | TRBD2 | TRBV15 | TGTGCCACCAGCAGGAAAAGACTAGCGGGATCCGGGGAGCTGTTTTTT | CATSRKRLAGSGELFF
many | TRBJ2-5 | TRBD2 | TRBV29-1 | TGCAGCCCCAGCCGGCTGGGGACTACTATAGAGACCCAGTACTTC | CSPSRLGTTIETQYF
. | TRBJ1-2 | . | TRBV7-6 | TGTGCCAGCAGCTTAGGGTTAGGGTTTGGCTACACCTTC | CASSLGLGFGYTF
. | TRBJ2-5 | . | TRBV20-1 | TGCAGTGTATCCAGACTCCAAGAGACCCAGTACTTC | CSVSRLQETQYF
many | TRBJ1-2 | . | TRBV5-1 | TGCGCCAGCAGCTTGGTAGGAGCCCTATCCTCGAGCTACACCTTC | CASSLVGALSSSYTF
. | TRBJ2-3 | . | TRBV29-1 | TGCAGCGTTCACAAGCTTGGTACGCAGTATTTT | CSVHKLGTQYF
many | TRBJ2-7 | TRBD1 | TRBV27 | TGTGCCAGCAGTTTACAGGGGGCTGGTAACGAGCAGTACTTC | CASSLQGAGNEQYF
. | TRBJ2-7 | TRBD1 | TRBV9 | TGTGCCAGCGGGCGGACAGGGACCTTCGGGACTTCCTACGAGCAGTACTTC | CASGRTGTFGTSYEQYF
. | TRBJ1-4 | . | TRBV30 | TGTGCCTGTTCCCCAGTCGCAACTAATGAAAAACTGTTTTTT | CACSPVATNEKLFF
many | TRBJ2-1 | TRBD2 | TRBV20-1 | TGCAGTGCTAGCGGCGGGAGCTCCTACAATGAGCAGTTCTTC | CSASGGSSYNEQFF
. | TRBJ2-5 | . | TRBV9 | TGTGCCAGCAGCGTAGGTATGACAGTTACCGGACCCCAAGAGACCCAGTACTTC | CASSVGMTVTGPQETQYF
. | TRBJ2-7 | TRBD1 | TRBV15 | TGTGCCACCAGCAGAGGCCCGGACAGGGGGCGAGAGCAGTACTTC | CATSRGPDRGREQYF
few | TRBJ1-5 | TRBD1 | TRBV12-3/TRBV12-4 | TGTGCCAGCAGCCGGACAGGGGGCCGTAATCAGCCCCAGCATTTT | CASSRTGGRNQPQHF
. | TRBJ2-5 | . | TRBV3-1 | TGTGCCAGCAGCTGGCCCGGTGGGACGAAGGATACTAAGGTGAAGACCCAGTACTTC | CASSWPGGTKDTKVKTQYF
many | TRBJ2-1 | . | TRBV25-1 | TGTGCCAGCAGTGGGTGGGATACCTACAATGAGCAGTTCTTC | CASSGWDTYNEQFF
. | TRBJ2-2 | TRBD1 | TRBV29-1 | TGCAGCGTTGGGGACAGGGTTCTGTCCGGGGAGCTGTTTTTT | CSVGDRVLSGELFF
many | TRBJ2-1 | . | TRBV29-1 | TGCAGCGTTCGGAGGGGAGGTTACAATGAGCAGTTCTTC | CSVRRGGYNEQFF
. | TRBJ2-7 | TRBD1 | TRBV7-2 | TGTGCCAGCAGCACCACAGGGGGCGCGGGGTACGAGCAGTACTTC | CASSTTGGAGYEQYF